What follows are 2 T cell receptor beta chains derived from one specimen sequenced in a study of T cells in Graves' hyperthyroidism and ophthalmopathy. RNA transcripts provided the source from which TCR beta CDR3 regions were amplified. First-round RT-PCR of the TCR CDR3 relied on the HTBI primer set. TCRdb re-analysed the multiplex PCR reads in MiXCR, keeping a single row per CDR3 protein. This table has hundreds of thousands of distinct CDR3 sequences, around 15% appearing once. The specimen sequenced was blood. All receptors come from a woman between 18 and 30 years old with Graves' hyperthyroidism.

This clonotype was picked up a small number of times. The V gene is TRBV25-1, the J gene TRBJ2-1; 8 bases map to TRBD2. The CDR3 is made up of 16 amino acids. Germline values: CDR1 MGHDK, CDR2 SYGVNS. After removal of 3 bases from V and 6 bases from J, the junction contained 10 bases not matched to a gene. DNA of the CDR3: TGTGCCAGCAGTGAGGGAGCGGGAGTGGGGGGCAATGAGCAGTTCTTC. This gives the protein CASSEGAGVGGNEQFF. Supplemented by reference TRBV25-1 and TRBJ2-1, the full variable domain reads EADIYQTPRYLVIGTGKKITLECSQTMGHDKMYWYQQDPGMELHLIHYSYGVNSTEKGDLSSESTVSRIRTEHFPLTLESARPSHTSQYLCASSEGAGVGGNEQFFGPGTRLTVL.

In this sample, this clonotype turned up many times. The rearrangement links TRBV7-8 to TRBJ2-7; TRBD1 matches at 8 bases. With 3 bases clipped from V and 0 bases from J, the junction kept 7 bases outside the gene matches. Germline CDR1 is SGHVS and CDR2 is FQNEAQ. This CDR3 is built from 16 residues. CDR3 bases: TGTGCCAGCAGCTTTCCGGACAGGGCGAGCTCCTACGAGCAGTACTTC. It specifies CASSFPDRASSYEQYF.